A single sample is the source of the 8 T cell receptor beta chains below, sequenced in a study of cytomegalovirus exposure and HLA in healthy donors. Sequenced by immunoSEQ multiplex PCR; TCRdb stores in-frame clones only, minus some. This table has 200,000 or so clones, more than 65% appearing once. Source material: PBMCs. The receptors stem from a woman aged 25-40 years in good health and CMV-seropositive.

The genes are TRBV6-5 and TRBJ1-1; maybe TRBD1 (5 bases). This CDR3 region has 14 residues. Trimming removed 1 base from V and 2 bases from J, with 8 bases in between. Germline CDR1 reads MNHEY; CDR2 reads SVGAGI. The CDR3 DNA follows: TGTGCCAGCAGTTACTTGGGACTTAACACTGAAGCTTTCTTT. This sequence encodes CASSYLGLNTEAFF.

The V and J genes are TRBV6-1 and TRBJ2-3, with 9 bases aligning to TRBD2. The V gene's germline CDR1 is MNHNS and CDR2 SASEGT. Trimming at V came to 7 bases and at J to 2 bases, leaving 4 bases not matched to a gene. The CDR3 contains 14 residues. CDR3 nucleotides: TGTGCCAGCACGCTAGCGGGGTTCACAGATACGCAGTATTTT. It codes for CASTLAGFTDTQYF.

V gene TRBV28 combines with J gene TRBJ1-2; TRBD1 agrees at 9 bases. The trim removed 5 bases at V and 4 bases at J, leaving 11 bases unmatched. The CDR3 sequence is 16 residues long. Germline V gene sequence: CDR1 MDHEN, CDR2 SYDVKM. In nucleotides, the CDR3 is TGTGCCAGCAGTCCCTACTCCTCGACAGGGGGCTATGGCTACACCTTC. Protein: CASSPYSSTGGYGYTF.

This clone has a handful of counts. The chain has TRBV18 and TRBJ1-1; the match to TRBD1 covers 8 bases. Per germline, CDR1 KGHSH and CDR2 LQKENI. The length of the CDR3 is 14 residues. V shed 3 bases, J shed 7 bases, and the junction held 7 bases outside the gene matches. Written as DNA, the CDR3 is TGTGCCAGCTCACCGAACCAGGGGGCTGGTGAAGCTTTCTTT. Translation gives CASSPNQGAGEAFF.

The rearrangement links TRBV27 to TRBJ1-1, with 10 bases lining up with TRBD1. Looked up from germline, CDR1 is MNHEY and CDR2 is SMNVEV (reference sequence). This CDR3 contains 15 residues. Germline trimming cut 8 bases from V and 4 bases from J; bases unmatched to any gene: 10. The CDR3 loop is CASGVLGTGATEAFF. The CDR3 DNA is TGTGCCAGCGGGGTTTTAGGGACAGGGGCCACTGAAGCTTTCTTT.

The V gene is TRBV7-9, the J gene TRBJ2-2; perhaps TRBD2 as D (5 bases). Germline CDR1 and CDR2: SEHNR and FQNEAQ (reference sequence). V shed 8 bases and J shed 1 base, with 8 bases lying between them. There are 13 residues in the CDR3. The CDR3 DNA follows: TGTGCCAGCCGGGGAAAGAACACCGGGGAGCTGTTTTTT. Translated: CASRGKNTGELFF.

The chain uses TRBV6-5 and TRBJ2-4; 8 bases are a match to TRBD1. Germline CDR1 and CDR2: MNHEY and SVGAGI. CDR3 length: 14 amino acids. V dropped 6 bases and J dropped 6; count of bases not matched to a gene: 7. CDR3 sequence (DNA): TGTGCCAGCAGCCCCGACAGGGGAAGAAACATTCAGTACTTC. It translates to CASSPDRGRNIQYF.

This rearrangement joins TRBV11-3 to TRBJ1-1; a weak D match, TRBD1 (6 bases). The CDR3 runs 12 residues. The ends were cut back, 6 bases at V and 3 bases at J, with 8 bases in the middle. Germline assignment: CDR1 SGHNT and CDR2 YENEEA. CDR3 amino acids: CASSEGDTEAFF. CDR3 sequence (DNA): TGTGCCAGCAGTGAGGGGGACACTGAAGCTTTCTTT. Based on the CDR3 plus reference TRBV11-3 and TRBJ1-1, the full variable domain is EAGVVQSPRYKIIEKKQPVAFWCNPISGHNTLYWYLQNLGQGPELLIRYENEEAVDDSQLPKDRFSAERLKGVDSTLKIQPAELGDSAVYLCASSEGDTEAFFGQGTRLTVV.